This TCR beta chain was sequenced during a study of T cell clonotyping in hematopoietic cell transplantation. Study-wide results and limits: Higher Inverse Simpson Index values in graft donor and pretransplant recipient predicted broader posttransplant TCR diversity. Pathologically expanded recipient clonotypes increased progressively from day 30 to day 180 as diversity fell. Few recipient clonotypes overlapped donors; over 95% were de novo at given depth. Without cell sorting, CD4 versus CD8 contributions remain unresolved.

Profiled with immunoSEQ multiplex PCR; TCRdb holds only in-frame clones, not every one. The repertoire consists of about 15,000 clones, with 85% occurring once and the leading ten covering 3.5% to 5%. About this clone: Its antigen remains unknown.

The CDR3 runs to 15 residues. V shed 6 bases and J 6 bases; nucleotides not matched to a gene: 6. Germline values: CDR1 MNHEY, CDR2 SVGAGI. The sequencing here drew on PBMCs, taken 100 days after allogeneic stem cell transplant. The chain recombines TRBV6-5 with TRBJ2-3; 13 bases match TRBD2. This TCR came from a male patient over 55 who had an allogeneic stem cell transplant from a related donor, so the T cells may come from the graft donor. Some clones in this sample may be carry-over from other donors' samples. The CDR3 loop reads CASRVLAGGSDTQYF. CDR3 nucleotides: TGTGCCAGCAGGGTACTAGCGGGGGGGTCGGATACGCAGTATTTT.